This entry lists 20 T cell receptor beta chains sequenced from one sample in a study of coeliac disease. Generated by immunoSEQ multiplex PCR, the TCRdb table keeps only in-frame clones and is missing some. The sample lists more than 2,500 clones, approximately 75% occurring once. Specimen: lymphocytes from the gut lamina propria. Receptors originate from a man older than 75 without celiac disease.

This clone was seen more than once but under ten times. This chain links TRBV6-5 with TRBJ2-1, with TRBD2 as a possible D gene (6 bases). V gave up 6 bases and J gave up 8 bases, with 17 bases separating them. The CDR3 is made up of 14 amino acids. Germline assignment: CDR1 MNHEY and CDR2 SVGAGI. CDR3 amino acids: CASRGRETFDEQFF. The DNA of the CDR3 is TGTGCCAGCAGAGGTCGGGAGACGTTCGATGAGCAGTTCTTC.

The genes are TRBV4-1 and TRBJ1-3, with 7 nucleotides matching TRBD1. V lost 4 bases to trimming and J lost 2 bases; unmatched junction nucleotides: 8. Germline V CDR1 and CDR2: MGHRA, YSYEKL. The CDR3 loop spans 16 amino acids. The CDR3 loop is CASSPTDRVPGNTIYF. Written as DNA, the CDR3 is TGCGCCAGCAGCCCGACCGACAGGGTACCTGGAAACACCATATATTTT.

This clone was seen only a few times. CDR3 bases: TGTGCCAGCAGTTCTCGAAGACAGAACACTGAAGCTTTCTTT. Residues: CASSSRRQNTEAFF. The rearrangement joins TRBV2 to TRBJ1-1, with no clear D. Germline-derived CDR1 and CDR2 are SNHLY and FYNNEI. The CDR3 sequence is 14 residues long. V was clipped by 5 bases and J by 1 base, with 11 bases between them.

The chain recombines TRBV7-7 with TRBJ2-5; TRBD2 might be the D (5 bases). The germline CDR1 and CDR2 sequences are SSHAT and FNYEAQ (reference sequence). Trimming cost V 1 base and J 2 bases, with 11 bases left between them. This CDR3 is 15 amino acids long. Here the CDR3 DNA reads TGTGCCAGCAGCTTAGACGCGGGCCTACAAGAGACCCAGTACTTC. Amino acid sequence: CASSLDAGLQETQYF.

The CDR3 sequence is CATFAHRNYNSPLHF. CDR3 bases: TGTGCCACTTTTGCCCATAGAAACTATAATTCACCCCTCCACTTT. The chain carries TRBV5-3 and TRBJ1-6; D is ambiguous. TRBV5-3 is filed as an ORF, its function uncertain. Trimming removed 9 bases at V and 3 bases at J, with 16 bases between. CDR3 length: 15 residues.

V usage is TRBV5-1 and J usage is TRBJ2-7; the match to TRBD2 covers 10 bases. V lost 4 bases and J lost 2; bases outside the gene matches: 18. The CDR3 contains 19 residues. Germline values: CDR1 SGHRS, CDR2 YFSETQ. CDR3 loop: CASSRSHQREGLSTYEQYF. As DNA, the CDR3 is TGCGCCAGCAGCCGATCCCATCAGCGGGAGGGCCTTTCTACCTACGAGCAGTACTTC.

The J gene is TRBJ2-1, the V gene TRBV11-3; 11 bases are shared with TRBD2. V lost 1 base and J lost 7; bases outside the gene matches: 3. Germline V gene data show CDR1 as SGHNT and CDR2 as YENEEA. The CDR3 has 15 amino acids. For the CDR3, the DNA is TGTGCCAGCAGCTTAGGGGCTAGCGGGAGGAATGAGCAGTTCTTC. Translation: CASSLGASGRNEQFF.

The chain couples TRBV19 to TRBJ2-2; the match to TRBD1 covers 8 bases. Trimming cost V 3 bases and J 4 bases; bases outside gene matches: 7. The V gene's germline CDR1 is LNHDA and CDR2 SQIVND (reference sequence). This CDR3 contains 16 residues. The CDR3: CASSMDRAVVTGELFF. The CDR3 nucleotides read TGTGCCAGTAGTATGGACAGGGCGGTGGTCACCGGGGAGCTGTTTTTT.

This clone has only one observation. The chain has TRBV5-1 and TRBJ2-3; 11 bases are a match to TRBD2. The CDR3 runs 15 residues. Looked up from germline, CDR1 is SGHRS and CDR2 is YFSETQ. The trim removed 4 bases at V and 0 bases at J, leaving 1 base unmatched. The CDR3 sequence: CASSPSGGSTDTQYF. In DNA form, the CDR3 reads TGCGCCAGCAGCCCTAGCGGGGGGAGCACAGATACGCAGTATTTT.

DNA of the CDR3: TGTGCCAGCAGCGTGGCTTGGGGGCTCGACGAGCAGTACTTC. This translates into CASSVAWGLDEQYF. The chain combines TRBV9 with TRBJ2-7; possible D gene TRBD1, 6 bases. This CDR3 region has 14 residues. Germline loops: CDR1 SGDLS, CDR2 YYNGEE. V gave up 2 bases and J gave up 5 bases, with 14 bases separating them.

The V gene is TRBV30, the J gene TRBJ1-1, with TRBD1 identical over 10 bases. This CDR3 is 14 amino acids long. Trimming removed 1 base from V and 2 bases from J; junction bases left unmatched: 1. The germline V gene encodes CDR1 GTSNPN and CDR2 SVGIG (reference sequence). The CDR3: CAWSGDRGNTEAFF. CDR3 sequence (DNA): TGTGCCTGGAGTGGGGACAGGGGTAACACTGAAGCTTTCTTT. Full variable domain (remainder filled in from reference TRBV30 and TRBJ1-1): SQTIHQWPATLVQPVGSPLSLECTVEGTSNPNLYWYRQAAGRGLQLLFYSVGIGQISSEVPQNLSASRPQDRQFILSSKKLLLSDSGFYLCAWSGDRGNTEAFFGQGTRLTVV.

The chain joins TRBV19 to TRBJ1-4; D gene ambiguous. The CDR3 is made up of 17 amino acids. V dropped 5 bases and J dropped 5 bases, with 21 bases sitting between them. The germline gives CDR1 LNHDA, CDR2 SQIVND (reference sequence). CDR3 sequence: CASSEDASHRGNEKLFF. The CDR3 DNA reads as TGTGCCAGTAGTGAAGACGCTTCCCATCGCGGGAATGAAAAACTGTTTTTT.

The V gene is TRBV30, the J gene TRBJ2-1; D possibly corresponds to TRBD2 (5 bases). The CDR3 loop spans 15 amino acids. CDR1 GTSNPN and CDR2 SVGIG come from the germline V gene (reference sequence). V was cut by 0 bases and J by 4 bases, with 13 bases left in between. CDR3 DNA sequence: TGTGCCTGGAGTGTAGGGAGCGTGAGGTACAATGAGCAGTTCTTC. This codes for CAWSVGSVRYNEQFF.

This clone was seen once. CDR3 DNA sequence: TGTGCCAGCAGCTTAAGACCAGGGAAAGTATCGAATGAGCAGTTCTTC. Amino acids: CASSLRPGKVSNEQFF. The rearrangement joins TRBV7-3 to TRBJ2-1, with D perhaps TRBD1 (5 bases). The CDR3 contains 16 residues. The germline gives CDR1 SGHTA, CDR2 FQGTGA. V shed 1 base and J shed 7 bases, with 17 bases lying between them.

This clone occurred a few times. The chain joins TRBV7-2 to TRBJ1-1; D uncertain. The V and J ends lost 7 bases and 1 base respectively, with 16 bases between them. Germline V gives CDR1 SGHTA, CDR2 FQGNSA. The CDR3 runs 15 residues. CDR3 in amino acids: CASTPYQGGNTEAFF. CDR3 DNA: TGTGCCAGCACCCCGTATCAAGGAGGGAACACTGAAGCTTTCTTT.

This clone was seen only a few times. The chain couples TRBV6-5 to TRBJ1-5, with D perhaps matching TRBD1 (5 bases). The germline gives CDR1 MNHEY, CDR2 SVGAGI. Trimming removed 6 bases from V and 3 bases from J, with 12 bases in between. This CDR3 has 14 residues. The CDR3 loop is CASSGAGLNQPQHF. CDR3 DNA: TGTGCCAGCAGCGGAGCAGGGCTCAATCAGCCCCAGCATTTT.

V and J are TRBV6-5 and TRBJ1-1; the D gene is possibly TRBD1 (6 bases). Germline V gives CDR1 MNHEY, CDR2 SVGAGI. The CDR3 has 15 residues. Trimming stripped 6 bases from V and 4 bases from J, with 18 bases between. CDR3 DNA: TGTGCCAGCAGCCCGGCGGGGGGGGGCCGCACTGAAGCTTTCTTT. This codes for CASSPAGGGRTEAFF.

The CDR3 coding sequence is TGTGCCAGCCGACGAACGCGGGAGCCCAACGAGCAGTACTTC. Protein product: CASRRTREPNEQYF. This chain uses TRBV6-5 with TRBJ2-7, with 7 nucleotides matching TRBD2. Germline lookup yields CDR1 MNHEY and CDR2 SVGAGI. V lost 8 bases and J lost 5; bases outside the gene matches: 12. CDR3 length: 14 residues.

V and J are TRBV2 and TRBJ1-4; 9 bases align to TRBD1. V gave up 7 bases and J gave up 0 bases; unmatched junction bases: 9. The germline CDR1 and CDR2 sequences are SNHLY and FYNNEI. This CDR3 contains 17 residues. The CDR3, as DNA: TGTGCCAGCAATGCGGACAGGGGTGACCCAACTAATGAAAAACTGTTTTTT. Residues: CASNADRGDPTNEKLFF.

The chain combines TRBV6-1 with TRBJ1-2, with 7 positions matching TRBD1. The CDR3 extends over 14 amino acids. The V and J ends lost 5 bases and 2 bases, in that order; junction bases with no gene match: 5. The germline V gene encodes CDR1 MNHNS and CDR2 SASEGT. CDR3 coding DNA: TGTGCCAGCAGTCCCCGGACAGGCAACTATGGCTACACCTTC. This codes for CASSPRTGNYGYTF.